This T cell receptor beta chain stems from a study of blood T cell repertoires in COVID-19. Background on the study: Italy, Spain and the United States were the sources of the convalescent and acute COVID-19 samples.

Repertoires were generated with immunoSEQ multiplex PCR, while TCRdb's copy carries only in-frame clones and drops some. This table holds 180,000 or so clones, 82% found once. Trimming removed 0 bases from V and 3 bases from J, with 9 bases in between. CDR1 SGHDT and CDR2 YYEEEE come from the germline V gene. The CDR3 runs to 14 residues. The receptor comes from a woman in her 70s with acute or convalescent COVID-19. Source material: peripheral blood. The V call is TRBV5-6, the J call TRBJ1-1; D call uncertain. This CDR3 is CASSLVQRDTEAFF. CDR3 nucleotide sequence: TGTGCCAGCAGCTTGGTACAGAGGGACACTGAAGCTTTCTTT.